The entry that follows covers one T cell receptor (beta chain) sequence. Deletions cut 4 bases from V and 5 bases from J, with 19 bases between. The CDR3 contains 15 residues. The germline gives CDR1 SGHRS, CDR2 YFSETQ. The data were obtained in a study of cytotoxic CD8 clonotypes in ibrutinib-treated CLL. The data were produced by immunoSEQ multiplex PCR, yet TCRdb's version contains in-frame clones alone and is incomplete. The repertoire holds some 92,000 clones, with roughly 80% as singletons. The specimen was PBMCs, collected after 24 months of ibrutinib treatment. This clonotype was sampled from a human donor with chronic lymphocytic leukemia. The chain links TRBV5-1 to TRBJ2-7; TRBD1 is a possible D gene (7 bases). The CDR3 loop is CASSHGGGSPDEQYF. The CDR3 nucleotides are TGCGCCAGCAGCCATGGAGGGGGCTCTCCCGACGAGCAGTACTTC.